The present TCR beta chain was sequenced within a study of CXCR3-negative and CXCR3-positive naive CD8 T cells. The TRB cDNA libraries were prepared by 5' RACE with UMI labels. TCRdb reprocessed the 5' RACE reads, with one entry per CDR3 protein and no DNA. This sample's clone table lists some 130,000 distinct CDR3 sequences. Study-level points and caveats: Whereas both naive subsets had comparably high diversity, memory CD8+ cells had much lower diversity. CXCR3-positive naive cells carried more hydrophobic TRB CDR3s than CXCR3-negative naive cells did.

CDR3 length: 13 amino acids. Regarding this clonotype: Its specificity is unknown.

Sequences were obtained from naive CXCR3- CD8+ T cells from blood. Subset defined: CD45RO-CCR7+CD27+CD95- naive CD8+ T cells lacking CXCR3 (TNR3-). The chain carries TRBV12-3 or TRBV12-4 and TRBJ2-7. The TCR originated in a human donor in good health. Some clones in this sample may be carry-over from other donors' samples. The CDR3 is CASSFGRRYEQYF.